The TCR beta chain described here comes from a study of T cells expressing NK-cell markers. The wider study: Sorted CD3+CD56+NKG2C+, CD3+CD56+NKG2C- and CD3+CD56-NKG2C+ T cells provided the TCR beta repertoires.

TCRdb re-called the 5' RACE reads and catalogs CDR3 proteins one per entry, DNA excluded. The ten top clones account for 20% to 25%, within a sample of 150,000 to 200,000 distinct CDR3 sequences. Study-wide results and limits: These clonotypes, the leaders elsewhere, also led the CD3+CD56-NKG2C+ fraction in several donors. Of the CD8+ T cells in roughly 6 donors, about 1.0-7.5% belonged to dominant NKG2C+ clonotypes.

This CDR3 region has 15 residues. The germline gives CDR1 SGHVS, CDR2 FQNEAQ. Regarding this clonotype: As yet, its antigen is unknown.

The sequenced sample consisted of blood T cells: a sorted CD56 or NKG2C T cell subset, CD4+ or CD8+ T cells, or bulk PBMC T cells (not recorded which). The genes are TRBV7-8 and TRBJ1-3. The clonotype originates from a man aged 18 to 69 in good health. The CDR3 loop reads CASSSGGGTGNTIYF.